The 22 T cell receptor beta chains listed next were all sequenced from one sample in a study of cytomegalovirus exposure and HLA in healthy donors. Vbeta (60) and Jbeta (13) primers were used in the PCR. Using immunoSEQ multiplex PCR, the repertoire was profiled, and TCRdb retains in-frame clones only, with some absent. This repertoire shows over 55,000 clones, about two thirds found once; its top ten account for 7.6%. The sample taken for sequencing was PBMCs. These receptors originate from a man aged 35 to 55 in good health and CMV-seropositive.

V usage is TRBV5-4 and J usage is TRBJ1-2; TRBD1 agrees at 8 bases. Germline CDR1 SGHNT, CDR2 YYREEE (reference sequence). This CDR3 has 14 amino acids. The ends lost 3 bases at V and 7 bases at J; junction bases unmatched: 8. This chain's CDR3 is CASSSTGEYGGYTF. CDR3 nucleotides: TGTGCCAGCAGCTCGACAGGGGAATACGGTGGCTACACCTTC.

The J gene is TRBJ2-2, the V gene TRBV18; D unresolved. The CDR3 loop spans 16 amino acids. V lost 0 bases and J 0 bases, leaving 8 bases between the germline ends. Germline CDR1 is KGHSH and CDR2 is LQKENI. CDR3 amino acids: CASSPPARANTGELFF. CDR3 nucleotide sequence: TGTGCCAGCTCACCACCGGCTCGGGCGAACACCGGGGAGCTGTTTTTT.

The chain recombines TRBV6-5 with TRBJ2-2; possible D gene TRBD1, 6 bases. CDR3 length: 14 residues. Germline CDR1 and CDR2: MNHEY and SVGAGI. With 6 bases removed from V and 4 bases from J, the gap between germline ends came to 12 bases. The CDR3: CASSRQDVTGELFF. The CDR3, as DNA: TGTGCCAGCAGCCGACAGGATGTCACCGGGGAGCTGTTTTTT.

The V and J genes are TRBV6-5 and TRBJ1-1, with D possibly matching TRBD1 (5 bases). Germline V gives CDR1 MNHEY, CDR2 SVGAGI. Trimming took 7 bases from V and 4 from J, leaving 19 bases between them. CDR3 length: 15 residues. CDR3 region: CASTKRGLGGTEAFF. CDR3 nucleotides: TGTGCCAGCACCAAAAGGGGTTTGGGTGGCACTGAAGCTTTCTTT.

J is TRBJ1-1 and V is TRBV19, with a tentative D call TRBD1 (6 bases). CDR1 is LNHDA, CDR2 SQIVND, per germline (reference sequence). The V gene lost 4 bases and the J gene lost 4 bases, with 7 bases spanning the gap. The CDR3 extends over 12 amino acids. CDR3 nucleotide sequence: TGTGCCAGTAGTAGAGGGGGCACTGAAGCTTTCTTT. Translation gives CASSRGGTEAFF.

This clone was picked up one time. The rearrangement uses TRBV5-1 and TRBJ2-7; D may be TRBD2 (5 bases). Germline V gives CDR1 SGHRS, CDR2 YFSETQ. The CDR3 runs to 14 residues. V shed 3 bases and J shed 6 bases, with 16 bases lying between them. The CDR3 region is CASSSGEQMGEQYF. DNA of the CDR3: TGCGCCAGCAGCTCCGGGGAACAAATGGGCGAGCAGTACTTC.

The chain links TRBV27 to TRBJ1-5, with D unclear. CDR1 is MNHEY, CDR2 SMNVEV, per germline (reference sequence). This CDR3 has 14 amino acids. Trimming took 2 bases from V and 4 from J, leaving 9 bases between them. CDR3 nucleotides: TGTGCCAGCAGTTTAGCCCCACAGAATCAGCCCCAGCATTTT. This sequence encodes CASSLAPQNQPQHF.

The chain has TRBV2 and TRBJ1-1; D unclear. The length of the CDR3 is 13 residues. Germline assignment: CDR1 SNHLY and CDR2 FYNNEI. The ends were cut back, 4 bases at V and 5 bases at J, with 11 bases in the middle. CDR3 in amino acids: CASSGGGWTEAFF. In DNA form, the CDR3 reads TGTGCCAGCAGTGGCGGCGGTTGGACTGAAGCTTTCTTT.

V usage is TRBV6-5 and J usage is TRBJ1-1, with D possibly matching TRBD1 (5 bases). Trimming shortened V by 2 bases and J by 3 bases, and 13 bases separated the two germline ends. There are 15 residues in the CDR3. Germline V gene sequence: CDR1 MNHEY, CDR2 SVGAGI. The CDR3 loop reads CASSYGGNWDTEAFF. CDR3 coding DNA: TGTGCCAGCAGTTACGGGGGGAATTGGGACACTGAAGCTTTCTTT.

Notes on this clone: Other nucleotide sequences from this sample produce the same CDR3. The chain uses TRBV10-3 and TRBJ2-1; weak D call: TRBD1 (5 bases). Germline CDR1 ENHRY, CDR2 SYGVKD. The CDR3 is made up of 12 amino acids. V lost 9 bases, J lost 7 bases, and 13 bases lay in between. Written as DNA, the CDR3 is TGTGCCATAGGAAGGGGTGTGAATGAGCAGTTCTTC. The encoded protein is CAIGRGVNEQFF.

The rearrangement uses TRBV11-1 and TRBJ1-1, with no clear D. In germline, CDR1 is SGHAT, CDR2 FQDESV (reference sequence). The V gene lost 1 base and the J gene lost 3 bases, with 6 bases spanning the gap. The CDR3 is 13 residues long. The CDR3 DNA follows: TGTGCCAGCAGCTTAGATTTATACACTGAAGCTTTCTTT. It yields the protein CASSLDLYTEAFF.

This clone was detected only a few times. The chain has TRBV6-5 and TRBJ1-4, with D hard to call. This CDR3 has 16 residues. The V gene lost 0 bases and the J gene lost 1 base, with 9 bases spanning the gap. Germline V lookup: CDR1 MNHEY, CDR2 SVGAGI. The CDR3 protein is CASSYSREGTNEKLFF. Written as DNA, the CDR3 is TGTGCCAGCAGTTACTCGAGGGAGGGAACTAATGAAAAACTGTTTTTT.

This clone has a single count. CDR3 sequence: CASSWNRGPAFF. DNA for the CDR3: TGTGCCAGCAGCTGGAACAGGGGGCCAGCTTTCTTT. The chain carries TRBV7-2 and TRBJ1-1, with 9 positions matching TRBD1. Germline-derived CDR1 and CDR2 are SGHTA and FQGNSA. The ends lost 4 bases at V and 10 bases at J; junction bases unmatched: 4. This CDR3 spans 12 amino acids.

This rearrangement joins TRBV7-9 to TRBJ1-1, with 7 bases that match TRBD1. J gave up 10 bases and V 1 base, and 9 bases lay outside the gene matches. The CDR3 loop spans 14 amino acids. CDR1 is SEHNR, CDR2 FQNEAQ, per germline (reference sequence). The chain's CDR3 is CASSLGQQGRGAFF. CDR3 nucleotides: TGTGCCAGCAGCTTAGGGCAACAGGGGCGGGGAGCTTTCTTT.

The chain joins TRBV9 to TRBJ2-1; the D is unclear. The CDR3 has 12 residues. The V end was cut by 6 bases, the J end by 7 bases, with 11 bases between. Germline CDR1 is SGDLS and CDR2 is YYNGEE. The CDR3: CASNYPRNEQFF. The DNA of the CDR3 is TGTGCCAGCAACTACCCTAGGAATGAGCAGTTCTTC.

In this sample, this clone turned up a few times. The chain couples TRBV7-3 to TRBJ2-2; 7 bases match TRBD1. V was pared by 4 bases and J by 4 bases, with 3 bases of the junction left unmatched. Germline CDR1 reads SGHTA; CDR2 reads FQGTGA. CDR3 length: 14 residues. In DNA form, the CDR3 reads TGTGCCAGCAGCTCACGACAGGGCACCGGGGAGCTGTTTTTT. Amino acid sequence: CASSSRQGTGELFF.

The chain combines TRBV6-6 with TRBJ1-5, with a possible D match to TRBD1 (5 bases). The V and J ends lost 0 bases and 6 bases respectively, with 15 bases between them. This CDR3 is built from 16 residues. Germline CDR1 is MNHNY and CDR2 is SVGAGI (reference sequence). CDR3 sequence reads: CASSYSGGGVTQPQHF. As DNA, the CDR3 is TGTGCCAGCAGTTACTCGGGAGGAGGGGTTACTCAGCCCCAGCATTTT.

A few counts support this clone. The gene calls are TRBV2 and TRBJ2-5; a weak D match, TRBD1 (6 bases). V was clipped by 3 bases and J by 10 bases, with 15 bases between them. The germline V gene encodes CDR1 SNHLY and CDR2 FYNNEI. This CDR3 has 13 amino acids. CDR3 DNA: TGTGCCAGCAGTGAGGACAGCTTGAGTAGCCAGTACTTC. It is translated as CASSEDSLSSQYF.

V gene TRBV25-1 combines with J gene TRBJ2-2, with 7 bases identical to TRBD1. Trimming removed 3 bases from V and 0 bases from J; junction bases left unmatched: 4. The CDR3 is 16 amino acids. Per the germline V gene, CDR1 is MGHDK and CDR2 is SYGVNS. This CDR3 reads CASSDRDRPNTGELFF. For the CDR3, the DNA is TGTGCCAGCAGTGACCGGGACAGACCGAACACCGGGGAGCTGTTTTTT.

This rearrangement joins TRBV11-3 to TRBJ2-5; 7 bases fit TRBD1. From germline, CDR1 is SGHNT and CDR2 YENEEA. The V gene end was trimmed by 1 base and the J gene end by 2 bases; junction bases not matched to a gene: 4. The CDR3 consists of 15 residues. The CDR3 region is CASSLVTGTQETQYF. CDR3 DNA: TGTGCCAGCAGCTTAGTGACAGGGACACAAGAGACCCAGTACTTC.

This clone was observed a few times. This sequence joins TRBV10-3 and TRBJ1-1; D is undetermined. The CDR3 is 11 amino acids. The V gene lost 3 bases and the J gene lost 11 bases, with 10 bases spanning the gap. The germline V gene encodes CDR1 ENHRY and CDR2 SYGVKD. The CDR3 spells CAISDGTVAFF. The CDR3 nucleotides are TGTGCCATCAGTGATGGCACAGTCGCTTTCTTT.

The rearrangement links TRBV29-1 to TRBJ1-2, with D maybe TRBD1 (5 bases). Trimming removed 2 bases at V and 3 bases at J, with 7 bases between. Germline V gives CDR1 SQVTM, CDR2 ANQGSEA. This CDR3 has 12 residues. CDR3 coding DNA: TGCAGCGTTGAATCGGGGGACTATGGCTACACCTTC. Encoded protein: CSVESGDYGYTF.